The 6 T cell receptor beta chains listed next were all sequenced from one sample in a study of blood T cell repertoires in COVID-19. Profiling relied on immunoSEQ multiplex PCR, and the TCRdb table lists in-frame clones only, not all of them. The sample records roughly 160,000 clones, roughly 84% being singletons. The specimen sequenced was peripheral blood. These receptors were collected from a man at least 80 years old with COVID-19, enrolled during active disease.

The V call is TRBV6-1, the J call TRBJ2-3, with D maybe TRBD2 (6 bases). The CDR3 spans 16 residues. Germline V gene sequence: CDR1 MNHNS, CDR2 SASEGT. Trimming took off 4 bases at V and 2 bases at J, with 16 bases between the two ends. CDR3 in amino acids: CASSARLVRNTDTQYF. As DNA, the CDR3 is TGTGCCAGCAGTGCCCGACTAGTTCGTAACACAGATACGCAGTATTTT.

This clone was counted a few times. The chain employs TRBV29-1 and TRBJ2-1; tentative D call: TRBD2 (5 bases). Germline lookup yields CDR1 SQVTM and CDR2 ANQGSEA. This CDR3 is 14 amino acids long. V lost 5 bases, J lost 6 bases, and 17 bases lay in between. CDR3 nucleotides: TGCAGCGTTAAATCCGGGGTGGGTATCAATGAGCAGTTCTTC. Protein product: CSVKSGVGINEQFF.

This sequence joins TRBV4-2 and TRBJ2-7, with D perhaps matching TRBD1 (5 bases). With 1 base removed from V and 3 bases from J, the gap between germline ends came to 13 bases. The germline V gene has CDR1 LGHNA and CDR2 YNFKEQ. The CDR3 contains 15 residues. Here the CDR3 reads CASSQGEGAGYEQYF. The CDR3 DNA sequence: TGTGCCAGCAGCCAAGGAGAAGGGGCCGGCTACGAGCAGTACTTC.

The rearrangement uses TRBV6-1 and TRBJ2-7; D ambiguous. Germline CDR1 MNHNS, CDR2 SASEGT. Trimming removed 2 bases at V and 4 bases at J, with 6 bases between. CDR3 size: 12 residues. CDR3 sequence reads: CASSETVYEQYF. For the CDR3, the DNA is TGTGCCAGCAGTGAAACAGTATACGAGCAGTACTTC.

V gene TRBV11-1 combines with J gene TRBJ1-2; no reliable D call. The CDR3 is made up of 13 amino acids. V was shortened by 2 bases and J by 1 base, with 5 bases between the two germline ends. Per germline, CDR1 SGHAT and CDR2 FQDESV (reference sequence). CDR3 bases: TGTGCCAGCAGCTTAAACAGTAACTATGGCTACACCTTC. It is translated as CASSLNSNYGYTF. The full variable domain, completed using reference TRBV11-1 and TRBJ1-2, is EAEVAQSPRYKITEKSQAVAFWCDPISGHATLYWYRQILGQGPELLVQFQDESVVDDSQLPKDRFSAERLKGVDSTLKIQPAELGDSAMYLCASSLNSNYGYTFGSGTRLTVV.

This clone has a single count. This chain connects TRBV5-5 to TRBJ1-5, with a tentative D call TRBD1 (5 bases). Trimming took off 0 bases at V and 9 bases at J, with 7 bases between the two ends. This CDR3 comprises 12 residues. Germline V CDR1 and CDR2: SGHKS, YYEKEE (reference sequence). The CDR3 DNA reads as TGTGCCAGCAGCTTGGCCGGGGGGCCCCAGCATTTT. Protein product: CASSLAGGPQHF.